Shown below are 6 T cell receptor beta chains from a single sample sequenced in a study of prognosis after radiotherapy for stage I lung cancer. Two-round multiplex PCR, the amplification method, yielded TCR beta CDR3 from genomic DNA. The first round of PCR was done with primers that matched each TRBV and TRBJ gene. TCRdb analysed the multiplex PCR reads with MiXCR anew, one entry per CDR3 protein. The repertoire has around 30,000 distinct CDR3 sequences, less than 40% of them found once; the top ten carry about 12%. Source: PBMCs, taken before or after stereotactic body radiation therapy (not recorded which). The receptor source for this set is a donor of 50 years or more with non-small cell lung cancer.

On this clonotype: Germline is not matched at one junction end, which may reflect a read error. This chain joins TRBV10-3 and TRBJ2-6, with D perhaps matching TRBD1 or TRBD2 (5 bases each). Looked up from germline, CDR1 is ENHRY and CDR2 is SYGVKD. The CDR3 sequence is 16 residues long. The CDR3 reads CAISEYGTSGANVMTF. The CDR3 DNA follows: TGTGCCATCAGTGAGTACGGGACCTCTGGGGCCAACGTCATGACTTTC.

Many counts were recorded for this clonotype. This chain connects TRBV6-5 to TRBJ1-3; 9 bases map to TRBD1. There are 17 residues in the CDR3. Germline CDR1 is MNHEY and CDR2 is SVGAGI. Losses at the gene ends were 4 bases for V and 3 bases for J; bases not matched to a gene: 10. CDR3 sequence: CASSSLQGADGGNTIYF. The CDR3 coding sequence is TGTGCCAGCAGTTCCCTACAGGGGGCCGATGGTGGAAACACCATATATTTT.

This clonotype was detected once. This likely came from a read error, as a far larger clone is one base away. The chain employs TRBV27 and TRBJ2-3, with D perhaps TRBD1 (6 bases). Per germline, CDR1 MNHEY and CDR2 SMNVEV (reference sequence). V was cut by 5 bases and J by 6 bases, with 15 bases left in between. The CDR3 runs to 14 residues. The CDR3 sequence: CASSSDRWIDTQYF. The CDR3 DNA reads as TGTGCCAGCAGTAGTGACAGGTGGATTGATACGCAGTATTTT.

This clonotype was recorded many times. This chain uses TRBV6-5 with TRBJ1-1; 9 bases match TRBD1. CDR1 and CDR2 (germline): MNHEY, SVGAGI. The junction had 11 bases not matched to a gene; V was cut back by 3 bases and J by 6 bases. This CDR3 has 16 amino acids. The CDR3 coding sequence is TGTGCCAGCAGTTATGTTGGAGGACAGGGGTTAGCTGAAGCTTTCTTT. Translation: CASSYVGGQGLAEAFF.

This clonotype appeared many times. V usage is TRBV6-1 and J usage is TRBJ1-3; D is perhaps TRBD1 (5 bases). Germline V gene data show CDR1 as MNHNS and CDR2 as SASEGT. Trimming took off 7 bases at V and 0 bases at J, with 13 bases between the two ends. CDR3 length equals 15 residues. In DNA form, the CDR3 reads TGTGCCAGCACCTCGGGGCAATACTCTGGAAACACCATATATTTT. Translated, it gives CASTSGQYSGNTIYF.

The gene calls are TRBV30 and TRBJ1-2, with a possible D match to TRBD1 (5 bases). Germline V gene data show CDR1 as GTSNPN and CDR2 as SVGIG (reference sequence). Trimming shortened V by 5 bases and J by 2 bases, and 15 bases separated the two germline ends. The length of the CDR3 is 14 residues. CDR3 sequence (DNA): TGTGCCTGGGGTCCCGGACACCCGAACTATGGCTACACCTTC. It encodes CAWGPGHPNYGYTF.